These 27 T cell receptor beta chains came from one sample sequenced in a study of T-cell reconstitution after alpha-beta-depleted transplantation in children. TCRbeta library preparation incorporated unique molecular identifiers. TCRdb reprocessed the PCR reads via MiXCR and lists one record per CDR3 protein. Among approximately 650,000 distinct CDR3 sequences, under 15% were seen once, and the ten largest hold 0.79%. The sequencing used PBMCs, collected before TCRalphabeta/CD19-depleted stem cell transplant. The receptors stem from a girl aged 2 to 9 with congenital amegakaryocytic thrombocytopenia, due to receive a stem cell transplant.

In its sample, this clonotype was seen many times. The chain has TRBV5-6 and TRBJ2-1, with D maybe TRBD2 (6 bases). Between the trimmed V and J ends, which lost 4 bases and 7 bases, there was a span of 18 bases. The CDR3 has 15 residues. The germline gives CDR1 SGHDT, CDR2 YYEEEE. For the CDR3, the DNA is TGTGCCAGCAGCCGTATCCTACTAGCCTTGAATGAGCAGTTCTTC. It is translated as CASSRILLALNEQFF.

Comments on this clonotype: Since a much larger clone is just one base distant, this may be a read error. This chain joins TRBV12-3 or TRBV12-4 and TRBJ2-2; D possibly matches TRBD1 or TRBD2 (5 bases each). This CDR3 comprises 17 residues. V was shortened by 7 bases and J by 0 bases, with 18 bases between the two germline ends. In DNA form, the CDR3 reads TGTGCCAGCATGCTCCGGTCGGGGCCGGCGAACACCGGGGAGCTGTTTTTT. Its protein product is CASMLRSGPANTGELFF.

The CDR3 DNA reads TGTGCCAGCAGCTTAGACCATATCGCGGAGGAGCAGTACTTC. It codes for CASSLDHIAEEQYF. V usage is TRBV7-9 and J usage is TRBJ2-7; D gene ambiguous. The germline V gene encodes CDR1 SEHNR and CDR2 FQNEAQ (reference sequence). The CDR3 covers 14 residues. V was pared by 1 base and J by 7 bases, with 14 bases between.

The sample holds a few counts of this clonotype. V usage is TRBV20-1 and J usage is TRBJ2-4; TRBD1 might be the D (6 bases). In germline, CDR1 is DFQATT, CDR2 SNEGSKA (reference sequence). V was clipped by 0 bases and J by 0 bases, with 24 bases between them. The CDR3 has 20 amino acids. The CDR3 coding sequence is TGCAGTGCTAGAGAAACCATTCCTAGGAGACAGGAATTAGCCAAAAACATTCAGTACTTC. Residues: CSARETIPRRQELAKNIQYF.

In this sample, this clonotype turned up many times. The CDR3 region has the DNA TGTGCCAGCAGTGAAGCGCTAGCCAGTAATCAGCCCCAGCATTTT. Its protein is CASSEALASNQPQHF. The chain employs TRBV6-1 and TRBJ1-5; D is ambiguous. The germline V gene encodes CDR1 MNHNS and CDR2 SASEGT. The CDR3 totals 15 residues. V dropped 0 bases and J dropped 4 bases, with 10 bases sitting between them.

The chain is built from TRBV14 and TRBJ2-7; D gene unclear. The V end lost 2 bases, the J end lost 3 bases, and 14 bases lay between the germline ends. Germline V gene data show CDR1 as SGHDN and CDR2 as FVKESK. This CDR3 contains 15 residues. Here the CDR3 DNA reads TGTGCCAGCAGCCAATATCTCGCCGATTACTACGAGCAGTACTTC. Its protein is CASSQYLADYYEQYF.

This rearrangement joins TRBV7-9 to TRBJ2-2; no reliable D call. The CDR3 consists of 11 residues. In germline, CDR1 is SEHNR, CDR2 FQNEAQ (reference sequence). The ends were cut back, 0 bases at V and 10 bases at J, with 3 bases in the middle. The CDR3 DNA sequence: TGTGCCAGCAGCTTAGCAGAGGAGCTGTTTTTT. Translating it yields CASSLAEELFF. Together with reference TRBV7-9 and TRBJ2-2, the CDR3 gives the full variable domain: DTGVSQNPRHKITKRGQNVTFRCDPISEHNRLYWYRQTLGQGPEFLTYFQNEAQLEKSRLLSDRFSAERPKGSFSTLEIQRTEQGDSAMYLCASSLAEELFFGEGSRLTVL.

The chain carries TRBV20-1 and TRBJ2-7; 8 positions match TRBD2. The CDR3 totals 15 residues. The trim removed 6 bases at V and 3 bases at J, leaving 13 bases unmatched. Germline V CDR1 and CDR2: DFQATT, SNEGSKA (reference sequence). CDR3 sequence reads: CSARGLAGFHYEQYF. The CDR3 DNA reads TGCAGTGCCAGGGGTCTAGCGGGCTTTCACTACGAGCAGTACTTC.

CDR3 bases: TGTGCCAGCAGTCGTACCCTGGACAGGGCCTATGGCTACACCTTC. Translated: CASSRTLDRAYGYTF. The chain links TRBV2 to TRBJ1-2; 8 bases are shared with TRBD1. Unmatched junction bases numbered 9, after V lost 5 bases and J lost 4 bases. Per the germline V gene, CDR1 is SNHLY and CDR2 is FYNNEI. The CDR3 extends over 15 amino acids.

This clonotype was observed a few times. The CDR3 here is CSASVGYNEKLFF. Written as DNA, the CDR3 is TGCAGTGCTAGTGTCGGATATAATGAAAAACTGTTTTTT. The chain employs TRBV20-1 and TRBJ1-4; D uncertain. V lost 3 bases, J lost 4 bases, and 9 bases lay in between. This CDR3 spans 13 amino acids. Germline CDR1 is DFQATT and CDR2 is SNEGSKA (reference sequence).

This clonotype occurred a few times. The gene calls are TRBV28 and TRBJ2-1, with D possibly TRBD2 on 6 matching bases. Deletions cut 2 bases from V and 9 bases from J, with 11 bases between. The germline gives CDR1 MDHEN, CDR2 SYDVKM. This CDR3 has 13 residues. Here the CDR3 reads CASSLRGITEQFF. The CDR3 nucleotides read TGTGCCAGCAGTTTACGCGGGATAACTGAGCAGTTCTTC.

The chain recombines TRBV28 with TRBJ2-3; a possible D gene is TRBD1 (6 bases). The germline V and J ends were trimmed by 2 bases and 2 bases, with 11 bases remaining between them. CDR3 length equals 15 residues. CDR1 and CDR2 from the germline V gene are MDHEN and SYDVKM. Written as DNA, the CDR3 is TGTGCCAGCAGTTTACCACAGGGTGCCACAGATACGCAGTATTTT. It translates to CASSLPQGATDTQYF.

This clonotype appeared a few times. The genes are TRBV20-1 and TRBJ2-3, with 9 bases lining up with TRBD2. CDR1 is DFQATT and CDR2 is SNEGSKA in the germline V gene (reference sequence). The CDR3 length is 14 residues. After removal of 1 base from V and 6 bases from J, the junction contained 5 bases not matched to a gene. CDR3 protein: CSARGLAVADTQYF. CDR3 DNA: TGCAGTGCTAGAGGACTAGCGGTGGCCGATACGCAGTATTTT.

At least ten counts were recorded for this clonotype. V usage is TRBV5-1 and J usage is TRBJ2-2; D is uncertain. This CDR3 has 17 residues. V gave up 0 bases and J gave up 0 bases, with 12 bases separating them. Germline CDR1 SGHRS, CDR2 YFSETQ. The CDR3 protein is CASSLGPVTANTGELFF. CDR3 coding DNA: TGCGCCAGCAGCTTGGGTCCTGTTACTGCGAACACCGGGGAGCTGTTTTTT.

The genes are TRBV2 and TRBJ2-1; 14 nucleotides agree with TRBD2. The CDR3 is 15 residues long. J lost 9 bases, V lost 6 bases, and 7 bases had no gene match. Germline loops: CDR1 SNHLY, CDR2 FYNNEI. CDR3 region: CASRGTSGSRGEQFF. In nucleotides, the CDR3 is TGTGCCAGCAGAGGGACTAGCGGGAGCCGGGGTGAGCAGTTCTTC. Supplemented by reference TRBV2 and TRBJ2-1, the full variable domain reads EPEVTQTPSHQVTQMGQEVILRCVPISNHLYFYWYRQILGQKVEFLVSFYNNEISEKSEIFDDQFSVERPDGSNFTLKIRSTKLEDSAMYFCASRGTSGSRGEQFFGPGTRLTVL.

The table lists this clonotype with many counts. The V and J genes are TRBV20-1 and TRBJ2-7; D not certain. Germline V CDR1 and CDR2: DFQATT, SNEGSKA (reference sequence). The CDR3 length is 10 residues. V was clipped by 5 bases and J by 8 bases, with 10 bases between them. Written as DNA, the CDR3 is TGCAGTGCTCCCGAAGACAAGCAGTACTTC. Protein: CSAPEDKQYF.

The chain carries TRBV6-2 or TRBV6-3 and TRBJ2-3; TRBD2 matches at 7 bases. CDR3 length: 14 residues. The V and J ends lost 6 bases and 2 bases, in that order; junction bases with no gene match: 5. Germline assignment: CDR1 MNHEY and CDR2 SVGEGT. The CDR3 coding sequence is TGTGCCAGCAGGGCTAGCGGACTCACAGATACGCAGTATTTT. It specifies CASRASGLTDTQYF.

A note on this clonotype: Germline and junction disagree at one end, which may indicate a read error. J is TRBJ2-7 and V is TRBV20-1, with unresolved D. The CDR3 covers 17 residues. From germline, CDR1 is DFQATT and CDR2 SNEGSKA (reference sequence). CDR3 protein: CCAREGLQKPTYYEQYF. Here the CDR3 DNA reads TGCTGTGCCCGAGAAGGTTTACAGAAACCGACCTACTACGAGCAGTACTTC.

This clonotype came up many times. CDR3 in DNA: TGTGCCAGCAGCCAGACTGGAAGTAATGAGCAGTTCTTC. Translating it yields CASSQTGSNEQFF. The chain uses TRBV4-2 and TRBJ2-1, with D uncertain. CDR3 size: 13 residues. Trimming left V 3 bases short and J 7 bases short, with 10 bases between. Germline-derived CDR1 and CDR2 are LGHNA and YNFKEQ.

This clonotype was counted many times. The chain recombines TRBV12-5 with TRBJ2-1, with D possibly being TRBD1 (5 bases). The CDR3 length is 12 residues. In germline, CDR1 is LGHNT, CDR2 FRNRAP. Trimming removed 6 bases from V and 5 bases from J, with 8 bases in between. In nucleotides, the CDR3 is TGTGCTAGTGGCTCAGGGAACAATGAGCAGTTCTTC. Encoded protein: CASGSGNNEQFF.

This chain links TRBV3-1 with TRBJ2-7, with TRBD2 matching 7 bases. Per germline, CDR1 LGHDT and CDR2 YNNKEL (reference sequence). Trimming removed 3 bases from V and 0 bases from J; junction bases left unmatched: 5. This CDR3 is built from 15 residues. CDR3 sequence (DNA): TGTGCCAGCAGCCACGCTAGCGGAATCTCCTACGAGCAGTACTTC. The encoded protein is CASSHASGISYEQYF.

The table lists this clonotype with many counts. The rearrangement links TRBV20-1 to TRBJ1-5, with 7 bases fitting TRBD1. The CDR3 extends over 14 amino acids. From germline, CDR1 is DFQATT and CDR2 SNEGSKA (reference sequence). Trimming at V came to 1 base and at J to 5 bases, leaving 5 bases not matched to a gene. The CDR3 DNA reads as TGCAGTGCTAGAGCCGGACAGGACTATCAGCCCCAGCATTTT. This gives the protein CSARAGQDYQPQHF.

The V and J genes are TRBV25-1 and TRBJ2-5; D remains unclear. The ends were cut back, 2 bases at V and 2 bases at J, with 12 bases in the middle. The CDR3 sequence is 15 residues long. The germline V gene has CDR1 MGHDK and CDR2 SYGVNS. Here the CDR3 DNA reads TGTGCCAGCAGTGAAGGCTTGAGGATACAAGAGACCCAGTACTTC. Protein: CASSEGLRIQETQYF.

A few counts support this clonotype. The chain employs TRBV7-9 and TRBJ1-5, with D perhaps TRBD1 (5 bases). V dropped 8 bases and J dropped 4 bases, with 9 bases sitting between them. Germline CDR1 is SEHNR and CDR2 is FQNEAQ (reference sequence). The CDR3 is 12 amino acids. In DNA, the CDR3 is TGTGCCAGCGGGACGTATAATCAGCCCCAGCATTTT. Its translation: CASGTYNQPQHF.

With regard to this clonotype: The conserved closing phenylalanine or tryptophan is absent in this CDR3, likely reflecting a read error. The genes are TRBV28 and TRBJ1-5, with unresolved D. CDR1 is MDHEN and CDR2 is SYDVKM in the germline V gene. CDR3 length: 15 residues. Deletions cut 6 bases from V and 2 bases from J, with 14 bases between. DNA for the CDR3: TGTGCCAGCAGCCCCCGGGTGAGAGGCAATCAGCCCCAGCATTCT. This encodes CASSPRVRGNQPQHS.

The chain employs TRBV29-1 and TRBJ2-1, with D unresolved. V lost 7 bases and J 6 bases, leaving 10 bases between the germline ends. The germline V gene has CDR1 SQVTM and CDR2 ANQGSEA. CDR3 length: 11 amino acids. DNA for the CDR3: TGCAGCGGAAGATCGGGCAATGAGCAGTTCTTC. Translated, it gives CSGRSGNEQFF.

This chain uses TRBV2 with TRBJ2-7; 7 bases are a match to TRBD2. The ends lost 6 bases at V and 2 bases at J; junction bases unmatched: 7. This CDR3 has 14 residues. Per the germline V gene, CDR1 is SNHLY and CDR2 is FYNNEI. CDR3 amino acids: CASRGGSSAYEQYF. In DNA, the CDR3 is TGTGCCAGCAGAGGCGGGAGCTCCGCCTACGAGCAGTACTTC. Looking up the rest from reference TRBV2 and TRBJ2-7 gives the full variable domain: EPEVTQTPSHQVTQMGQEVILRCVPISNHLYFYWYRQILGQKVEFLVSFYNNEISEKSEIFDDQFSVERPDGSNFTLKIRSTKLEDSAMYFCASRGGSSAYEQYFGPGTRLTVT.